This TCR beta chain appears in the sequencing data of a study of cytomegalovirus exposure and HLA in healthy donors. It was with 60 Vbeta and 13 Jbeta primers that the PCR ran. Libraries were prepared by immunoSEQ multiplex PCR; TCRdb keeps only in-frame clonotypes and omits some of them. Of roughly 110,000 clones listed, roughly 71% are singletons. Trimming cost V 4 bases and J 3 bases; bases outside gene matches: 8. The CDR3 loop spans 16 amino acids. In germline, CDR1 is SGHRS, CDR2 YFSETQ. V usage is TRBV5-1 and J usage is TRBJ2-3, with 10 bases identical to TRBD1. Sequenced sample: PBMCs. The receptor was derived from a man between 18 and 29 years old in good health and CMV-seropositive. The CDR3 reads CASSTRDRGWTDTQYF. In nucleotides, the CDR3 is TGCGCCAGCAGCACCCGGGACAGGGGTTGGACAGATACGCAGTATTTT.